A single sample gave rise to the 20 T cell receptor beta chains below, sequenced in a study of cytomegalovirus exposure and HLA in healthy donors. Amplification used 60 Vbeta primers and 13 Jbeta primers. Only in-frame clones appear in the TCRdb table, and some are missing; sequencing was by immunoSEQ multiplex PCR. The table includes about 68,000 clones, roughly 77% detected once. What was sequenced was PBMCs. These receptors all come from a human donor in good health.

CDR3 in DNA: TGCGCCAGCAGCCAAGCGGGACAGGGGGCGAGTGAGCAGTACTTC. This gives the protein CASSQAGQGASEQYF. The gene calls are TRBV4-1 and TRBJ2-7; 12 nucleotides align to TRBD1. The CDR3 is 15 residues long. The trim removed 1 base at V and 7 bases at J, leaving 5 bases unmatched. Germline V gene data show CDR1 as MGHRA and CDR2 as YSYEKL.

The chain has TRBV5-4 and TRBJ1-2; TRBD1 matches at 7 bases. Losses at the gene ends were 0 bases for V and 1 base for J; bases not matched to a gene: 3. This CDR3 is 15 amino acids long. CDR1 and CDR2 (germline): SGHNT, YYREEE (reference sequence). This chain's CDR3 is CASSLADRNNYGYTF. In DNA, the CDR3 is TGTGCCAGCAGCTTGGCGGACAGGAATAACTATGGCTACACCTTC.

The chain carries TRBV21-1 and TRBJ1-2. TRBV21-1 is marked as a pseudogene. The CDR3 sequence is 15 residues long. CDR3 residues: CASSNRGGPTYGYPF. The CDR3 coding sequence is TGTGCCAGCAGCAACCGGGGGGGACCGACCTATGGCTACCCCTTC.

The chain has TRBV21-1 and TRBJ1-1; TRBD1 is the table's D call, not checked against the DNA. TRBV21-1 is a pseudogene segment. The CDR3 contains 16 residues. The DNA for the CDR3 is TGTGCCAGGGTCCGTAACAGGGGCCCGCTTAACACTGAAGCTTTCTTT. Translated: CARVRNRGPLNTEAFF.

This clone turned up a few times. The chain joins TRBV5-1 to TRBJ1-1; D is possibly TRBD1 (6 bases). V lost 1 base, J lost 5 bases, and 15 bases lay in between. The germline gives CDR1 SGHRS, CDR2 YFSETQ. The CDR3 runs 15 residues. The CDR3 DNA sequence: TGCGCCAGCAGCTTGTGGTCGGGGAGGGGGACTGAAGCTTTCTTT. Translating gives CASSLWSGRGTEAFF.

The rearrangement joins TRBV7-3 to TRBJ2-1; no definite D call. Trimming took off 0 bases at V and 0 bases at J, with 3 bases between the two ends. In germline, CDR1 is SGHTA, CDR2 FQGTGA. This CDR3 is 14 amino acids long. CDR3 coding DNA: TGTGCCAGCAGCTTAACGGCCTCCTACAATGAGCAGTTCTTC. Translation gives CASSLTASYNEQFF.

The chain joins TRBV9 to TRBJ2-2; 8 positions agree with TRBD1. Germline values: CDR1 SGDLS, CDR2 YYNGEE. J lost 2 bases, V lost 1 base, and 10 bases had no gene match. This CDR3 is 18 amino acids long. CDR3 bases: TGTGCCAGCAGCGTACGGTCCGGGACAGGACCAAACACCGGGGAGCTGTTTTTT. It is translated as CASSVRSGTGPNTGELFF. Looking up the rest from reference TRBV9 and TRBJ2-2 gives the full variable domain: DSGVTQTPKHLITATGQRVTLRCSPRSGDLSVYWYQQSLDQGLQFLIQYYNGEERAKGNILERFSAQQFPDLHSELNLSSLELGDSALYFCASSVRSGTGPNTGELFFGEGSRLTVL.

This chain joins TRBV25-1 and TRBJ1-6, with 7 bases lining up with TRBD1. Germline V gene sequence: CDR1 MGHDK, CDR2 SYGVNS. Germline trimming cut 6 bases from V and 2 bases from J; bases unmatched to any gene: 10. This CDR3 has 17 amino acids. In nucleotides, the CDR3 is TGTGCCAGCAGCCAATCAGGGGGAATCGCCTATAATTCACCCCTCCACTTT. This sequence encodes CASSQSGGIAYNSPLHF.

The chain couples TRBV6-5 to TRBJ2-3, with 7 nucleotides matching TRBD1. V shed 8 bases and J 0 bases; nucleotides not matched to a gene: 5. The CDR3 loop spans 14 amino acids. Germline V gene sequence: CDR1 MNHEY, CDR2 SVGAGI. Here the CDR3 reads CASAAGGSTDTQYF. In nucleotides, the CDR3 is TGTGCCAGCGCCGCAGGGGGAAGCACAGATACGCAGTATTTT.

This chain joins TRBV19 and TRBJ2-1; 7 nucleotides line up with TRBD2. This CDR3 comprises 15 residues. J was trimmed by 8 bases and V by 5 bases; bases with no gene match: 12. CDR1 and CDR2 (germline): LNHDA, SQIVND (reference sequence). CDR3 in DNA: TGTGCCAGTAGTTTCTCGATCGGACTAGATGATGAGCAGTTCTTC. Translation: CASSFSIGLDDEQFF.

The J gene is TRBJ1-2, the V gene TRBV7-2, with D possibly matching TRBD1 (6 bases). CDR3 length: 13 residues. Germline values: CDR1 SGHTA, CDR2 FQGNSA. Trimming cost V 3 bases and J 7 bases, with 12 bases left between them. CDR3 DNA sequence: TGTGCCAGCAGCTTGGGGACACAGGCTGGCTACACCTTC. Translating gives CASSLGTQAGYTF.

The genes are TRBV6-5 and TRBJ1-6; possible D gene TRBD1, 5 bases. V lost 0 bases and J lost 9, with 15 bases in between. Germline V gene sequence: CDR1 MNHEY, CDR2 SVGAGI. The CDR3 length is 16 residues. DNA for the CDR3: TGTGCCAGCAGTTACTCGGCCAGGGTAATAGGTTCACCCCTCCACTTT. Encoded protein: CASSYSARVIGSPLHF.

The chain employs TRBV11-1 and TRBJ2-6; D possibly corresponds to TRBD1 (6 bases). Germline V gene data show CDR1 as SGHAT and CDR2 as FQDESV (reference sequence). The germline V and J ends were trimmed by 2 bases and 1 base, with 18 bases remaining between them. CDR3 length equals 19 residues. CDR3 in DNA: TGTGCCAGCAGCTTACTATGGGGCCGACAGGTGTCTGGGGCCAACGTCCTGACTTTC. The encoded protein is CASSLLWGRQVSGANVLTF.

V and J are TRBV2 and TRBJ2-5; unclear D gene. The closer fit of TRBJ2-7 to the DNA end suggests the J call may be wrong. Germline CDR1 and CDR2: SNHLY and FYNNEI. This CDR3 is 11 amino acids long. The CDR3 DNA sequence: TGTGCCAGCGCCCTGTTATACGAGCAGTACTTC. Its translation is CASALLYEQYF.

The V and J genes are TRBV28 and TRBJ1-1, with 7 bases fitting TRBD1. The CDR3 runs to 13 residues. Germline V gene data show CDR1 as MDHEN and CDR2 as SYDVKM. The junction had 9 bases not matched to a gene; V was cut back by 7 bases and J by 7 bases. This CDR3 is CASNSNGDSEAFF. The CDR3 DNA is TGTGCCAGCAATTCTAACGGGGACAGTGAAGCTTTCTTT.

The CDR3 sequence is CASSFVPRGITDTQYF. The CDR3 DNA sequence: TGTGCCAGCAGTTTCGTCCCGAGGGGGATAACAGATACGCAGTATTTT. The chain has TRBV27 and TRBJ2-3; tentatively, D is TRBD1 (6 bases). The V and J ends lost 3 bases and 3 bases respectively, with 16 bases between them. CDR1 and CDR2 (germline): MNHEY, SMNVEV (reference sequence). The CDR3 is 16 residues long.

V usage is TRBV6-5 and J usage is TRBJ1-1; TRBD1 matches at 9 bases. Germline CDR1 reads MNHEY; CDR2 reads SVGAGI. Trimming cost V 8 bases and J 2 bases; bases outside gene matches: 9. The CDR3 loop spans 15 amino acids. CDR3 loop: CASQHRGRSNTEAFF. CDR3 DNA sequence: TGTGCCAGCCAGCACAGGGGGCGTTCTAACACTGAAGCTTTCTTT.

This chain connects TRBV5-4 to TRBJ1-2; 10 nucleotides match TRBD1. Germline values: CDR1 SGHNT, CDR2 YYREEE (reference sequence). The CDR3 sequence is 17 residues long. V lost 0 bases to trimming and J lost 7 bases; unmatched junction nucleotides: 12. The CDR3 nucleotides read TGTGCCAGCAGCTTGGGGTTAGGCGGGACAGGGGATTTTGGCTACACCTTC. Protein sequence: CASSLGLGGTGDFGYTF.

This clone was counted a few times. In DNA, the CDR3 is TGTGCCATGGCTCGGGGTGCGAGTACTGAAGCTTTCTTT. The encoded protein is CAMARGASTEAFF. V and J are TRBV6-6 and TRBJ1-1; D remains unclear. The CDR3 covers 13 residues. Trimming pared 10 bases from V and 5 bases from J, leaving 17 bases between. The germline CDR1 and CDR2 sequences are MNHNY and SVGAGI (reference sequence).

V is TRBV2 and J is TRBJ1-5, with 7 bases fitting TRBD1. Trimming cost V 6 bases and J 2 bases; bases outside gene matches: 7. From germline, CDR1 is SNHLY and CDR2 FYNNEI. The CDR3 consists of 15 residues. CDR3 residues: CASSPTGAGNQPQHF. CDR3 coding DNA: TGTGCCAGCAGCCCCACAGGGGCCGGCAATCAGCCCCAGCATTTT.